Below, one T cell receptor (beta chain) is given with its context. This specimen comes from a study of blood T cell repertoires in COVID-19. Study information: Sites across the United States, Italy and Spain contributed samples from acute and convalescent COVID-19. The analysed material was cDNA or gDNA that came from T cells, B-cell-depleted T cells, or PBMCs.

Sequenced by immunoSEQ multiplex PCR; TCRdb stores in-frame clones only, minus some. The profile covers around 97,000 clones, with roughly 90% appearing a single time and approximately 3.5% taken by the ten largest. This clonotype was sampled from a woman aged 60-75 years with acute or convalescent COVID-19. The sequenced sample was peripheral blood.

This CDR3 is CASSLGQPNSGANVLTF. The CDR3 DNA is TGCGCCAGCAGCTTGGGACAGCCGAACTCTGGGGCCAACGTCCTGACTTTC. The J gene is TRBJ2-6, the V gene TRBV5-1; D is perhaps TRBD1 (5 bases). Germline V lookup: CDR1 SGHRS, CDR2 YFSETQ. Trimming pared 0 bases from V and 0 bases from J, leaving 10 bases between. The CDR3 spans 17 residues.